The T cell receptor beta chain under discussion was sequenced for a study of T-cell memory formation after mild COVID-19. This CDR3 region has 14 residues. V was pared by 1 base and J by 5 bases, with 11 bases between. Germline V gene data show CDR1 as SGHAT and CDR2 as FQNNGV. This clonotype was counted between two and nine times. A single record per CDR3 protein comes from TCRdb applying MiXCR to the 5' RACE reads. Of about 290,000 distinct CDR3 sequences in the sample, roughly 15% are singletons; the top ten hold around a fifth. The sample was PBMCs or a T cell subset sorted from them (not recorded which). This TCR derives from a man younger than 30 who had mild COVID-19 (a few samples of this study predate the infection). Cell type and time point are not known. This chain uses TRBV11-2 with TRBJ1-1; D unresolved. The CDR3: CASSLVSGRTEAFF. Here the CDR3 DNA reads TGTGCCAGCAGCTTAGTAAGTGGCCGGACTGAAGCTTTCTTT.